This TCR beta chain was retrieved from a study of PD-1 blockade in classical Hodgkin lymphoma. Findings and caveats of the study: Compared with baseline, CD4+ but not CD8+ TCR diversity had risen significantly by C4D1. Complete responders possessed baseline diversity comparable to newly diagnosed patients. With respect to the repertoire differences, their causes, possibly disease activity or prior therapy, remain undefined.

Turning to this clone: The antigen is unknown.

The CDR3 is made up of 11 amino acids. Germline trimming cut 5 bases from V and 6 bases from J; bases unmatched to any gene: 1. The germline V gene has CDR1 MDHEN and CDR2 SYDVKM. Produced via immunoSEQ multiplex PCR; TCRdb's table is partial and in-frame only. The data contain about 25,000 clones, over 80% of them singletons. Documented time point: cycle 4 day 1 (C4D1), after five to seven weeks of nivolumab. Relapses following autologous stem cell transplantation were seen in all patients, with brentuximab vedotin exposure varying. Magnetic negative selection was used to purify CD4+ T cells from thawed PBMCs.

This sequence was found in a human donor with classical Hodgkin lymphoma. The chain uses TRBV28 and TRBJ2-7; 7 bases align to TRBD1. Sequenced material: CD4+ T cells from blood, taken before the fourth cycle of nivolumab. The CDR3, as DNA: TGTGCCAGCAGTCCAGGGGGCGAGCAGTACTTC. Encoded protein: CASSPGGEQYF.